This T cell receptor (beta chain) was found in a study of PD-1 blockade in classical Hodgkin lymphoma. The time point is: cycle 4 day 1 (C4D1), after less than 7 weeks of nivolumab. Every patient had relapsed following autologous stem cell transplantation, and cohorts differed in brentuximab vedotin exposure. This clone was observed a handful of times. Its antigen is unknown. V lost 0 bases, J lost 5 bases, and 11 bases lay in between. CDR1 SGHNT and CDR2 YYREEE come from the germline V gene (reference sequence). The CDR3 spans 14 residues. Profiling relied on immunoSEQ multiplex PCR, and the TCRdb table lists in-frame clones only, not all of them. The sample records under 50,000 clones, 60% to 70% being singletons. Study outcomes and limitations: Diminished baseline TCR diversity has been reported in newly diagnosed patients relative to healthy donors. The baseline diversity of complete responders showed similarity to that of newly diagnosed patients.

The specimen was peripheral blood mononuclear cells (PBMCs), collected before the fourth cycle of nivolumab. This chain joins TRBV5-4 and TRBJ1-1; D perhaps matches TRBD1 (5 bases). The sequence derives from a human donor with classical Hodgkin lymphoma. DNA for the CDR3: TGTGCCAGCAGCTTGGGTGGGGGTACTACTGAAGCTTTCTTT. As protein: CASSLGGGTTEAFF.